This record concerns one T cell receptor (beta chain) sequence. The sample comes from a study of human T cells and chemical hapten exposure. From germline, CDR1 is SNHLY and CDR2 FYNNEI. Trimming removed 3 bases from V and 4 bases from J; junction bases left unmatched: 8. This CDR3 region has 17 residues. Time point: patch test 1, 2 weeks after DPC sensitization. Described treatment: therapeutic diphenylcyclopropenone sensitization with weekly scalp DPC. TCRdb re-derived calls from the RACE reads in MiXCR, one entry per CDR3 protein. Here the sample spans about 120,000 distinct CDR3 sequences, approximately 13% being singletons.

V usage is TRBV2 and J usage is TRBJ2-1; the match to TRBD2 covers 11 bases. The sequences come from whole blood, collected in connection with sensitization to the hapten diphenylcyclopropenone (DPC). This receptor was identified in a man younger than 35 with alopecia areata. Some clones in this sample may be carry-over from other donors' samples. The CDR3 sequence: CASSDTSGGVNYNEQFF. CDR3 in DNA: TGTGCCAGCAGTGATACTAGCGGGGGAGTTAATTACAATGAGCAGTTCTTC.